A selection of T cell receptor beta chains follows, all from one sample in a study of T cell repertoires in cytomegalovirus infection. TCRdb analysed the reads with MiXCR anew, one entry per CDR3 protein. The data hold about 130,000 distinct CDR3 sequences, with more than 20% observed a single time. No antigen is known for these receptors. Sequencing was carried out using PBMCs, sequenced either directly or after in vitro stimulation (not recorded which). The receptors originated from a human donor in good health (CMV status not recorded). Some clones in this sample may be carry-over from other donors' samples. The CDR3 runs from the conserved cysteine through the conserved F or W. Fields, in order: clone size, J gene, D gene, CDR3 length, V gene, CDR3 DNA, CDR3 protein. D genes are given only for firm matches. Only some rows state a clone size, as once, few, many or a class for expanded clones.

>many|TRBJ1-1|NA|14|TRBV7-2
TGTGCCAGCAGCCGTAGGGGGGGATACACTGAAGCTTTCTTT
CASSRRGGYTEAFF
>NA|TRBJ1-6|NA|14|TRBV19
TGTGCCAGTAGTAGCGGTGTGAAGAATTCACCCCTCCACTTT
CASSSGVKNSPLHF
>few|TRBJ2-3|TRBD2|15|TRBV11-3
TGTGCCAGCAGCCCGGGACTAGCGGGAGTGGATACGCAGTATTTT
CASSPGLAGVDTQYF
>few|TRBJ2-3|NA|12|TRBV4-1
TGCGCCAGCAGCCAAGACGGGAGAACGCAGTATTTT
CASSQDGRTQYF
>many|TRBJ2-2|NA|14|TRBV5-4
TGTGCCAGCAGCGTGGGGGCCAGCACCGGGGAGCTGTTTTTT
CASSVGASTGELFF
>NA|TRBJ2-7|TRBD2|15|TRBV5-1
TGCGCCAGCAGCACAGGCCCAAGGACTAGCGGGATGCAGTACTTC
CASSTGPRTSGMQYF
>many|TRBJ1-6|NA|16|TRBV13
TGTGCCAGCAGCTTAGGCGAAGGATCCCGGAATTCACCCCTCCACTTT
CASSLGEGSRNSPLHF
>many|TRBJ1-2|NA|13|TRBV7-2
TGTGCCAGCAGCTTTTCTAGTTTCTATGGCTACACCTTC
CASSFSSFYGYTF
>many|TRBJ2-5|TRBD2|14|TRBV7-8
TGTGCCACGAAGTCTCGACTAGCGGCGGAGACCCAGTACTTC
CATKSRLAAETQYF
>NA|TRBJ2-7|NA|13|TRBV6-5
TGTGCCAGCAGTTACTCTCAGCACTACGAGCAGTACTTC
CASSYSQHYEQYF
>NA|TRBJ1-2|NA|13|TRBV12-3/TRBV12-4
TGTGCCAGCACCCAGAGACCGGGCGGTGGCTACACCTTC
CASTQRPGGGYTF
>many|TRBJ2-3|NA|17|TRBV4-3
TGCGCCAGCAGCCAAGTTCCCGGGGCGGTTGGCACAGATACGCAGTATTTT
CASSQVPGAVGTDTQYF
>NA|TRBJ2-1|NA|15|TRBV29-1
TGCAGCGCCCTGTTCCGGGACTTCTCCTACAATGAGCAGTTCTTC
CSALFRDFSYNEQFF
>NA|TRBJ1-1|TRBD1|15|TRBV20-1
TGCAGTGCGTTAGCGCGGGACAGGGTGCGGGCTGAAGCTTTCTTT
CSALARDRVRAEAFF
>NA|TRBJ1-2|NA|10|TRBV19
TGTGCCAGCGATGGACAGCCCTACACCTTC
CASDGQPYTF
>many|TRBJ1-1|NA|15|TRBV7-2
TGTGCCAGCAGCTTAGGGGTAGGGATGGACACTGAAGCTTTCTTT
CASSLGVGMDTEAFF
>few|TRBJ2-1|NA|12|TRBV7-9
TGTGCCAGCAGCTTAGACGGAGACCAGCAGTTCTTC
CASSLDGDQQFF
>many|TRBJ2-1|NA|16|TRBV7-2
TGTGCCAGCAGCCGGGATTCGGATAGCTCCTACAATGAGCAGTTCTTC
CASSRDSDSSYNEQFF
>many|TRBJ1-1|NA|13|TRBV6-2/TRBV6-3
TGTGCCAGCAGTTACCAGGCTCACACTGAAGCTTTCTTT
CASSYQAHTEAFF
>NA|TRBJ2-6|NA|15|TRBV5-1
TGCGCCAGCAGCTTGGGTACAGCTGGGGCCAACGTCCTGACTTTC
CASSLGTAGANVLTF
>many|TRBJ2-1|TRBD2|15|TRBV7-8
TGTGCCAGCAGGCGGGTGGGAGGGCCCTACAATGAGCAGTTCTTC
CASRRVGGPYNEQFF
>many|TRBJ1-3|NA|13|TRBV7-2
TGTGCCAGCAGCTTACTCTCTGGAAACACCATATATTTT
CASSLLSGNTIYF
>many|TRBJ2-3|TRBD2|15|TRBV5-4
TGTGCCAGCAGCTTGCGTCTAGCGGGCACAGATACGCAGTATTTT
CASSLRLAGTDTQYF
>few|TRBJ2-6|TRBD1|16|TRBV13
TGTGCCAGCAGCTTACGACAGGGGGCTGGGGCCAACGTCCTGACTTTC
CASSLRQGAGANVLTF